This note documents a single T cell receptor (beta chain) sequence. These data belong to a study of patients and donors after allogeneic stem cell transplantation. TCRdb analysed the RT-PCR reads with MiXCR anew, one entry per CDR3 protein. The table lists 150,000 to 200,000 distinct CDR3 sequences, roughly two fifths of them singletons. Trimming at V came to 5 bases and at J to 4 bases, leaving 4 bases not matched to a gene. The CDR3 spans 14 residues. Germline values: CDR1 LGHNA, CDR2 YSLEER. The sequence was obtained from a human donor who was either an allogeneic HSCT recipient or a stem cell or donor lymphocyte infusion donor (not recorded which). It is not recorded whose cells these are; they may come from a transplant donor. The chain joins TRBV4-3 to TRBJ1-1; 10 bases map to TRBD1. What was sequenced was blood, either unsorted or a sorted T cell fraction (not recorded which). CDR3 in DNA: TGCGCCAGCAGCGAGACAGGGGGCCCCACTGAAGCTTTCTTT. Its translation is CASSETGGPTEAFF.